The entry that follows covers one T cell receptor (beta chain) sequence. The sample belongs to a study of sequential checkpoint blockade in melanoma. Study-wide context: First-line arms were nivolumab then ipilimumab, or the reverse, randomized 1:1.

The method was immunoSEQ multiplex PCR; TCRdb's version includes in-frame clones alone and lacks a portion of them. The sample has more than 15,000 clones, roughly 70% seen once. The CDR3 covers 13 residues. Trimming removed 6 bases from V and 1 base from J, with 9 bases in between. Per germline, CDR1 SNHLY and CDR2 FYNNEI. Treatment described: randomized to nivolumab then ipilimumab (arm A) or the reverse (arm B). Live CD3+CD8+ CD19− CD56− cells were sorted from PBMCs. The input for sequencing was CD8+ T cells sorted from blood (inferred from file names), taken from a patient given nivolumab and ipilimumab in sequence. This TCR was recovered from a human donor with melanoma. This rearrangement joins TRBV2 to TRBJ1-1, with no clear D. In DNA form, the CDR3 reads TGTGCCAGCAGCGGGGTTTGGAACACTGAAGCTTTCTTT. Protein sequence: CASSGVWNTEAFF.